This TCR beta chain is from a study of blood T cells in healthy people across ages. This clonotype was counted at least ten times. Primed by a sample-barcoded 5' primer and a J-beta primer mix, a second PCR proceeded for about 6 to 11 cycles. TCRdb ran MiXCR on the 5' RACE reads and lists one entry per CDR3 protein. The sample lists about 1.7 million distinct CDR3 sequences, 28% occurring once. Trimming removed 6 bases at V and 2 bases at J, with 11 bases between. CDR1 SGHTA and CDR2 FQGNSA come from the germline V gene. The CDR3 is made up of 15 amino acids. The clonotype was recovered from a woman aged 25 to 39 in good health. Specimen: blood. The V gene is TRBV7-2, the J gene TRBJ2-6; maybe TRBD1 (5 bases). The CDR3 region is CASSAQGTGANVLTF. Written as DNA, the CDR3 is TGTGCCAGCAGTGCCCAGGGCACTGGGGCCAACGTCCTGACTTTC.